This T cell receptor beta chain was found in a study of cytomegalovirus exposure and HLA in healthy donors. Study conclusions and caveats: For TCR beta chains, V- and J-gene trimming was later linked to a missense DCLRE1C variant.

Remarks on this clone: The antigen is unknown. Its ends do not fully match the called genes, so a read error is possible.

A multiplex PCR was run with 60 Vbeta primers and 13 Jbeta primers. Assay: immunoSEQ multiplex PCR; the TCRdb copy retains only in-frame clones and omits some. The sample carries under 150,000 clones, 80% recorded once. This sequence was found in a male donor in good health and CMV-seronegative. Sequences were obtained from PBMCs.

The DNA of the CDR3 is TGTTCCAGCAGCTTAGCCGGGGGGGAGCTGTTTTTT. It codes for CSSSLAGGELFF. The chain couples TRBV7-9 to TRBJ2-2; unclear D gene. This CDR3 is 12 amino acids long. Germline CDR1 SEHNR, CDR2 FQNEAQ (reference sequence).